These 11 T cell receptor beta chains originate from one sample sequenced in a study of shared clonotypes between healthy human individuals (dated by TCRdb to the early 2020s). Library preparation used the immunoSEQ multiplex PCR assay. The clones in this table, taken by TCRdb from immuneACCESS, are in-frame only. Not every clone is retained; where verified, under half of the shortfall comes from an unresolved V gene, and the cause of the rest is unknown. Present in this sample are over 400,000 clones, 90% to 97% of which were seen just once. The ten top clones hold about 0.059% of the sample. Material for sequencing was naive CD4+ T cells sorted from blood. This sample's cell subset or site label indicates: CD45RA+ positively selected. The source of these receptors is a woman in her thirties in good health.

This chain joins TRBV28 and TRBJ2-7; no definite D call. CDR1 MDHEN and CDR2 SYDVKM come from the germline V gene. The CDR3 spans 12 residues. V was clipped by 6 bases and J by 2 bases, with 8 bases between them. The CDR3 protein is CASRSAPYEQYF. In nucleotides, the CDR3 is TGTGCCAGCAGATCCGCCCCCTACGAGCAGTACTTC.

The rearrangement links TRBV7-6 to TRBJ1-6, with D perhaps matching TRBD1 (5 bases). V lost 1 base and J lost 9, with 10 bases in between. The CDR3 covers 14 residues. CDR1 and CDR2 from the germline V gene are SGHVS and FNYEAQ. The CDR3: CASSLVKGFSPLHF. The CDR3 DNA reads TGTGCCAGCAGCTTAGTCAAGGGGTTTTCACCCCTCCACTTT.

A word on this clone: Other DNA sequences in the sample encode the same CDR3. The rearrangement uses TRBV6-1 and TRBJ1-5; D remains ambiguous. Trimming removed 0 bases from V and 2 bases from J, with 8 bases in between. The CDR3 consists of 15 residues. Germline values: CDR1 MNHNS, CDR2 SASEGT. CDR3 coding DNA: TGTGCCAGCAGTGAAGCGGGAGGGCGCAATCAGCCCCAGCATTTT. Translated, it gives CASSEAGGRNQPQHF.

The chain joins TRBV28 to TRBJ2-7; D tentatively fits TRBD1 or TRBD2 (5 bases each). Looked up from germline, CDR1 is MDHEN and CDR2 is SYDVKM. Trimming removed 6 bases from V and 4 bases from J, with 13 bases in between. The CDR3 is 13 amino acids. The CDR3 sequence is CASSGEGRYEQYF. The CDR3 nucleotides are TGTGCCAGCAGCGGCGAGGGGCGGTACGAGCAGTACTTC.

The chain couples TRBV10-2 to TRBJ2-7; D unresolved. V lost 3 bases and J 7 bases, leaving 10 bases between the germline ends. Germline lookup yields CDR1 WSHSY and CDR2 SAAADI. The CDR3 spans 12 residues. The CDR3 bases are TGCGCCAGCAGTGAAGTCAATCGGGAGCAGTACTTC. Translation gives CASSEVNREQYF.

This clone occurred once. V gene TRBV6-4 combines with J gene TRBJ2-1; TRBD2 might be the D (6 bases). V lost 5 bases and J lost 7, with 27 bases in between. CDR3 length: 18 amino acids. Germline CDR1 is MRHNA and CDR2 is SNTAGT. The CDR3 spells CASSRQGFMAGRGNEQFF. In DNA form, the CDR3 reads TGTGCCAGCAGTCGACAAGGATTTATGGCGGGAAGGGGTAATGAGCAGTTCTTC.

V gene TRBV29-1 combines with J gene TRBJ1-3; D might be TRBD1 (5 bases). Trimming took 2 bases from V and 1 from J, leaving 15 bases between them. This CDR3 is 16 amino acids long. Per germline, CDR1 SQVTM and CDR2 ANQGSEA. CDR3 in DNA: TGCAGCGTTGAACTCTTCGGGGACCCGTCTGGAAACACCATATATTTT. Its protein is CSVELFGDPSGNTIYF.

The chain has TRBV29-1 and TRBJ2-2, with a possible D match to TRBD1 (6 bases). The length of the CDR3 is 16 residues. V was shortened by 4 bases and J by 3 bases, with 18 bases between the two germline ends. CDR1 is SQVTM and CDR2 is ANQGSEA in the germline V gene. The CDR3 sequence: CSVGPRQVSDTGELFF. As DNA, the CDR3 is TGCAGCGTTGGACCCCGACAGGTATCCGACACCGGGGAGCTGTTTTTT.

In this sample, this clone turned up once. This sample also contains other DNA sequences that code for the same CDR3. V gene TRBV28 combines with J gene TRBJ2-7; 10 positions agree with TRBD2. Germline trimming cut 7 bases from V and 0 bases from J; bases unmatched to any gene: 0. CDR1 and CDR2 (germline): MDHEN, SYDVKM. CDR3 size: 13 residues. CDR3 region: CASTSGSSYEQYF. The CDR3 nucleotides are TGTGCCAGCACTAGCGGGAGCTCCTACGAGCAGTACTTC.

CDR3 protein: CASSWRQGGQPQHF. In nucleotides, the CDR3 is TGCGCCAGCAGCTGGAGACAGGGCGGTCAGCCCCAGCATTTT. The chain is built from TRBV5-1 and TRBJ1-5; TRBD1 matches at 7 bases. Germline assignment: CDR1 SGHRS and CDR2 YFSETQ. The J segment lost 6 bases and the V segment lost 3 bases, leaving 6 bases of the junction unmatched. The CDR3 sequence is 14 residues long. Full variable domain (rest looked up from reference TRBV5-1 and TRBJ1-5): KAGVTQTPRYLIKTRGQQVTLSCSPISGHRSVSWYQQTPGQGLQFLFEYFSETQRNKGNFPGRFSGRQFSNSRSEMNVSTLELGDSALYLCASSWRQGGQPQHFGDGTRLSIL.

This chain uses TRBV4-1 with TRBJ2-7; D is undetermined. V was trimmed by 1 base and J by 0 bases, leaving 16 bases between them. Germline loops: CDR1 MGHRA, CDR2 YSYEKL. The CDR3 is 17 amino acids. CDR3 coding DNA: TGCGCCAGCAGCCAAGGCCTCGGGCGGCGCAACTCCTACGAGCAGTACTTC. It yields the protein CASSQGLGRRNSYEQYF.